This T cell receptor beta chain was identified during a study of blood T cell repertoires in COVID-19. Study overall: COVID-19 samples from acute and convalescent phases originated in the United States, Italy and Spain. PBMCs, B-cell-depleted T cells, or T cells provided the cDNA or gDNA that made up the material.

Under the authors' procedure: Scientists estimated how many nucleated cells there were by amplifying reference gene primers. TCRdb's copy holds only in-frame clones and misses some; the assay was immunoSEQ multiplex PCR. V and J calls and clone size are copied from that table; D and trimming were computed from the DNA. The data contain 130,000 or so clones, roughly 88% of them seen just once; the ten biggest clones take up 7.5% to 8%. After removal of 7 bases from V and 7 bases from J, the junction contained 10 bases not matched to a gene. Germline V gene data show CDR1 as SGHTA and CDR2 as FQGNSA. This CDR3 has 15 residues.

The source material was peripheral blood. The TCR was taken from a man aged 45 to 65 with acute or convalescent COVID-19. V gene TRBV7-2 combines with J gene TRBJ2-1; 10 bases are a match to TRBD2. The CDR3 nucleotides are TGTGCCAGCACCTTGAGCGGGAGGGAGAGGAATGAGCAGTTCTTC. This gives the protein CASTLSGRERNEQFF.